The rows below give T cell receptor beta chains drawn from one sample of a study of CD8+ T cells in alopecia areata. Profiled with immunoSEQ multiplex PCR; TCRdb holds only in-frame clones, not every one. In the table there are 200,000 to 250,000 clones, 64% of which are singletons. This specimen consisted of CD4+ T cells sorted from blood, obtained at week 4, from a patient treated with tofacitinib. The receptors stem from a human donor with alopecia areata. Each CDR3 is given with its conserved first and last residue. The D gene is left open where the match is weak. Not every row has a clone size; where given, it reads once, few, many or a size class.

cdr3_aa	cdr3_nt	d_call	v_call	clone_size	j_call
CSVETRLNTEAFF	TGCAGCGTTGAAACGAGGCTGAACACTGAAGCTTTCTTT	NA	TRBV29-1	NA	TRBJ1-1
CAISLQGSYEQYF	TGTGCCATCTCACTGCAGGGGTCCTACGAGCAGTACTTC	NA	TRBV10-3	NA	TRBJ2-7
CASSPGNYGYTF	TGTGCCAGCAGCCCAGGGAACTATGGCTACACCTTC	NA	TRBV7-9	once	TRBJ1-2
CASSPQDGAYEQYF	TGTGCCAGCAGCCCCCAGGACGGGGCCTACGAGCAGTACTTC	NA	TRBV9	few	TRBJ2-7
CASSLRGDDQPQHF	TGCGCCAGCAGTCTTAGGGGGGATGATCAGCCCCAGCATTTT	NA	TRBV5-1	NA	TRBJ1-5
CASRGQGYGELFF	TGTGCCAGCAGGGGACAGGGGTACGGGGAGCTGTTTTTT	TRBD1	TRBV2	NA	TRBJ2-2
CASSRSGGPNEQFF	TGCGCCAGCAGCAGATCGGGGGGGCCCAATGAGCAGTTCTTC	TRBD2	TRBV5-1	NA	TRBJ2-1
CASGGNRANYGYTF	TGTGCCAGCGGGGGGAACAGGGCTAACTATGGCTACACCTTC	NA	TRBV28	NA	TRBJ1-2
CAWSVGGTTETQYF	TGTGCCTGGAGTGTAGGGGGGACAACGGAGACCCAGTACTTC	NA	TRBV30	NA	TRBJ2-5
CASKISFGANVLTF	TGCGCCAGCAAGATAAGCTTTGGGGCCAACGTCCTGACTTTC	NA	TRBV5-1	NA	TRBJ2-6
CASSFASGNLNTGELFF	TGCGCCAGCAGCTTCGCTAGCGGGAACTTAAACACCGGGGAGCTGTTTTTT	TRBD2	TRBV5-1	once	TRBJ2-2
CASSPDGAYEQYF	TGTGCCAGCTCACCAGACGGGGCCTACGAGCAGTACTTC	NA	TRBV18	NA	TRBJ2-7
CATSRDGHLQGAGNTIYF	TGTGCCACCAGCAGAGATGGCCATTTACAGGGGGCGGGAAACACCATATATTTT	TRBD1	TRBV15	NA	TRBJ1-3
CASSLGATNEKLFF	TGTGCCTCAAGTCTAGGTGCAACTAATGAAAAACTGTTTTTT	NA	TRBV30	NA	TRBJ1-4
CAYKDRGVRAFF	TGTGCCTACAAGGACAGGGGAGTCAGAGCTTTCTTT	TRBD1	TRBV30	NA	TRBJ1-1
CASSGTSGSYEQYF	TGTGCCAGCAGCGGGACTAGCGGCTCCTACGAGCAGTACTTC	TRBD2	TRBV9	NA	TRBJ2-7
CSVEYGSGSTGELFF	TGCAGCGTTGAGTATGGATCAGGTAGCACCGGGGAGCTGTTTTTT	NA	TRBV29-1	few	TRBJ2-2
CATSRAGPGSEQYF	TGTGCCACCAGCAGAGCGGGCCCAGGTTCCGAGCAGTACTTC	NA	TRBV15	NA	TRBJ2-7
CASSPLNSYEQYF	TGTGCCAGTAGCCCTCTGAACTCCTACGAGCAGTACTTC	NA	TRBV19	few	TRBJ2-7
CASSTFGSSATGELFF	TGTGCCAGCAGCACATTCGGATCTTCGGCCACCGGGGAGCTGTTTTTT	NA	TRBV7-8	NA	TRBJ2-2
CASSRDSGSGYTF	TGTGCCAGCAGCCGGGACTCTGGTAGTGGCTACACCTTC	NA	TRBV6-5	NA	TRBJ1-2
CATSREGQGSYGYTF	TGTGCCACCAGCAGGGAGGGACAGGGGAGCTATGGCTACACCTTC	TRBD1	TRBV15	few	TRBJ1-2
CSVEAVSDEQFF	TGCAGCGTTGAAGCCGTATCCGATGAGCAGTTCTTC	NA	TRBV29-1	NA	TRBJ2-1
CASRTTVNTEAFF	TGCGCCAGCAGGACGACGGTGAACACTGAAGCTTTCTTT	NA	TRBV5-1	NA	TRBJ1-1
CASSQGTPSTQYF	TGCGCCAGCAGTCAAGGGACTCCCAGTACCCAGTATTTT	NA	TRBV23-1	NA	TRBJ2-3
CASSLPGGTEAFF	TGCGCCAGCAGCTTACCAGGGGGGACTGAAGCTTTCTTT	TRBD1	TRBV5-1	NA	TRBJ1-1
CASISSRTGRAFF	TGTGCCAGTATCAGTTCTCGGACAGGTCGAGCTTTCTTT	TRBD1	TRBV19	NA	TRBJ1-1
CASSPLDRDYGYTF	TGTGCCAGCAGCCCCCTGGACAGGGACTATGGCTACACCTTC	TRBD1	TRBV11-2	NA	TRBJ1-2
CASSVSPHYGNSPLHF	TGTGCCAGCAGCGTATCCCCACACTATGGTAATTCACCCCTCCACTTT	NA	TRBV9	NA	TRBJ1-6